The next 12 T cell receptor beta chains were all read from a single sample in a study of technical replicates of blood from a few donors. The table came from immunoSEQ multiplex PCR; TCRdb's copy has only in-frame clones and leaves some out. The sample lists some 13,000 clones, approximately 95% occurring once. The specimen was PBMCs. The receptors come from a human donor in good health.

The count of this clone is one. The chain employs TRBV11-3 and TRBJ2-5, with 7 nucleotides matching TRBD1. V was pared by 1 base and J by 2 bases, with 4 bases of the junction left unmatched. The CDR3 runs to 15 residues. Germline lookup yields CDR1 SGHNT and CDR2 YENEEA. The chain's CDR3 is CASSLGGRGQETQYF. The DNA for the CDR3 is TGTGCCAGCAGCTTAGGAGGCAGGGGGCAAGAGACCCAGTACTTC.

V usage is TRBV21-1 and J usage is TRBJ1-1; the D call TRBD1 from the table was never checked on the DNA. TRBV21-1 represents a pseudogene. The CDR3 has 16 amino acids. CDR3 nucleotides: TGTGCCAGAAGAAAAAGGGGACACGCCATGAACACTGAAGCTTTCTTT. Translation: CARRKRGHAMNTEAFF.

The chain carries TRBV7-9 and TRBJ1-5, with a tentative D call TRBD1 (6 bases). Deletions cut 3 bases from V and 5 bases from J, with 14 bases between. Germline V CDR1 and CDR2: SEHNR, FQNEAQ (reference sequence). The CDR3 has 15 residues. The CDR3 DNA is TGTGCCAGCAGCTTTGGGACATTTGCCGATCAGCCCCAGCATTTT. Encoded protein: CASSFGTFADQPQHF.

The J gene is TRBJ2-3, the V gene TRBV28, with 11 bases aligning to TRBD2. The CDR3 is 17 amino acids. Germline CDR1 reads MDHEN; CDR2 reads SYDVKM. V was clipped by 3 bases and J by 0 bases; unmatched bases: 5. The CDR3 DNA is TGTGCCAGCAGTTTTTTAGCGGGAGGGGTGAGCACAGATACGCAGTATTTT. Translating it yields CASSFLAGGVSTDTQYF.

This chain links TRBV19 with TRBJ2-7; a possible D gene is TRBD1 (6 bases). Trimming took off 4 bases at V and 0 bases at J, with 13 bases between the two ends. The CDR3 runs to 15 residues. Per germline, CDR1 LNHDA and CDR2 SQIVND (reference sequence). CDR3 residues: CASSTQGPGSYEQYF. In DNA form, the CDR3 reads TGTGCCAGTAGTACTCAGGGGCCGGGCTCCTACGAGCAGTACTTC.

The chain employs TRBV18 and TRBJ1-2, with 8 nucleotides matching TRBD1. V lost 3 bases, J lost 6 bases, and 6 bases stayed unmatched. The CDR3 has 14 residues. Germline V lookup: CDR1 KGHSH, CDR2 LQKENI. CDR3 in amino acids: CASSPRQGWDGYTF. The CDR3 DNA is TGTGCCAGCTCACCTCGACAGGGGTGGGATGGCTACACCTTC.

This rearrangement joins TRBV6-5 to TRBJ2-5, with 7 bases matching TRBD1. This CDR3 is built from 14 residues. CDR1 is MNHEY, CDR2 SVGAGI, per germline. V lost 6 bases to trimming and J lost 4 bases; unmatched junction nucleotides: 8. CDR3 amino acids: CASSPWAGGETQYF. For the CDR3, the DNA is TGTGCCAGCAGCCCGTGGGCAGGGGGAGAGACCCAGTACTTC.

The chain links TRBV2 to TRBJ2-5; 10 bases fit TRBD1. The germline CDR1 and CDR2 sequences are SNHLY and FYNNEI. J lost 6 bases, V lost 8 bases, and 15 bases had no gene match. The CDR3 is 16 residues long. CDR3 DNA: TGTGCCAGCTCGAGAGGACCGGGACAGGGGCTGAAGACCCAGTACTTC. Translation: CASSRGPGQGLKTQYF.

Only one count was recorded for this clone. The gene calls are TRBV27 and TRBJ1-5; D is perhaps TRBD1 (5 bases). CDR3 length: 15 amino acids. V lost 8 bases to trimming and J lost 1 base, with 15 bases between them. Germline CDR1 and CDR2: MNHEY and SMNVEV (reference sequence). CDR3 region: CASAWGRSSNQPQHF. The CDR3 DNA is TGTGCCAGCGCGTGGGGCAGGTCGAGCAATCAGCCCCAGCATTTT.

V usage is TRBV5-1 and J usage is TRBJ1-1; TRBD1 might be the D (6 bases). Germline V gene sequence: CDR1 SGHRS, CDR2 YFSETQ. The length of the CDR3 is 14 residues. Trimming removed 0 bases from V and 5 bases from J, with 11 bases in between. The CDR3 DNA reads TGCGCCAGCAGCTTGGTATCAGGGGATACTGAAGCTTTCTTT. Its translation is CASSLVSGDTEAFF.

J is TRBJ2-2 and V is TRBV11-2; D not resolved. The germline CDR1 and CDR2 sequences are SGHAT and FQNNGV. The CDR3 consists of 15 residues. V lost 6 bases and J lost 0, with 11 bases in between. CDR3 DNA sequence: TGTGCCAGCAGTCTGGGCCTTCCGAACACCGGGGAGCTGTTTTTT. Protein product: CASSLGLPNTGELFF.

This rearrangement joins TRBV2 to TRBJ1-1; TRBD1 aligns across 7 bases. V dropped 6 bases and J dropped 4; count of bases not matched to a gene: 5. Germline values: CDR1 SNHLY, CDR2 FYNNEI. The CDR3 is made up of 13 amino acids. In DNA form, the CDR3 reads TGTGCCAGCAGGTCGACAGGGACCACTGAAGCTTTCTTT. This sequence encodes CASRSTGTTEAFF.